The T cell receptor (beta chain) under discussion was sequenced for a study of brain metastases from non-small cell lung cancer. Repertoires were generated with immunoSEQ multiplex PCR, while TCRdb's copy carries only in-frame clones and drops some. The data hold about 8,000 clones, with around 85% observed a single time. Overall study results and limits: T-cell infiltration was lower in brain metastases than primaries (P < 0.001). Compared with their matched primary tumors, roughly two thirds of brain metastases showed expanded T-cell clones. Paired brain metastases and primary tumors largely shared TCR repertoires.

CDR1 is MNHEY, CDR2 SMNVEV, per germline (reference sequence). This CDR3 has 15 residues. V was trimmed by 3 bases and J by 0 bases, leaving 12 bases between them. Comment on this clone: Its antigen remains unknown.

Material: primary lung tumor tissue. The V call is TRBV27, the J call TRBJ2-7; D may correspond to TRBD1 or TRBD2 (5 bases each). This TCR was recovered from a donor at least 40 years old with non-small cell lung cancer. CDR3 region: CASSFRDPSSYEQYF. The CDR3 DNA is TGTGCCAGCAGTTTCCGGGACCCGAGCTCCTACGAGCAGTACTTC.